This T cell receptor (beta chain) was recorded in a study of T cells after yellow fever vaccination. In the study overall: Low-cell-number fractions underwent preparation using SMART-Seq v4 Ultra Low Input.

With 7 bases removed from V and 3 bases from J, the gap between germline ends came to 13 bases. The germline CDR1 and CDR2 sequences are SNHLY and FYNNEI. The CDR3 has 14 amino acids. There are many counts of this clonotype. Via MiXCR, TCRdb re-called the 5' RACE reads, giving one row per CDR3 protein. The table has just under 600,000 distinct CDR3 sequences, about 13% seen once; the top ten hold over 13%. J is TRBJ1-5 and V is TRBV2; D remains ambiguous. The specimen comprised PBMCs, sampled on the day of the yellow fever booster vaccination. This clonotype was sampled from a man younger than 45 who received the YFV17D yellow fever vaccine. CDR3 residues: CASTPDRNNQPQHF. Here the CDR3 DNA reads TGTGCCAGCACCCCCGACCGGAACAATCAGCCCCAGCATTTT.